These T cell receptor beta chains were read from a single sample in a study of T cells in Graves' hyperthyroidism and ophthalmopathy. Using its own MiXCR run on the multiplex PCR reads, TCRdb lists one record per CDR3 protein. This sample has 490,000 or so distinct CDR3 sequences, with around a fifth found just once. The sequencing sample was made of blood. These receptors were obtained from a woman in her sixties or seventies with Graves' ophthalmopathy. The CDR3 runs from the conserved cysteine through the conserved F or W. D genes are given only for firm matches. Not every row has a clone size; where given, it reads once, few, many or a size class.

d_call	v_call	clone_size	j_call	cdr3_aa	cdr3_nt
TRBD1	TRBV19	few	TRBJ2-2	CASSKNRGSNTGELFF	TGTGCCAGTAGTAAAAACAGGGGGTCGAACACCGGGGAGCTGTTTTTT
.	TRBV6-1	.	TRBJ2-7	CASSVRPYYEQYF	TGTGCCAGCAGTGTTCGACCGTACTACGAGCAGTACTTC
.	TRBV6-1	many	TRBJ1-1	CASSPGHLNTEAFF	TGTGCCAGCAGTCCCGGTCATCTAAACACTGAAGCTTTCTTT
.	TRBV2	many	TRBJ2-5	CASSRTGSKETQYF	TGTGCCAGCAGCCGCACAGGTAGTAAGGAGACCCAGTACTTC
TRBD2	TRBV18	.	TRBJ2-1	CASSPVAGDNEQFF	TGTGCCAGCTCACCAGTAGCGGGGGACAATGAGCAGTTCTTC
TRBD2	TRBV2	many	TRBJ2-1	CASSALAGVRNEQFF	TGTGCCAGCAGTGCACTGGCGGGAGTCCGGAATGAGCAGTTCTTC
.	TRBV7-8	.	TRBJ1-1	CASSLEVGLTEAFF	TGTGCCAGCAGCTTAGAAGTGGGTCTCACTGAAGCTTTCTTT
.	TRBV15	once	TRBJ2-5	CATSRGAPGIQETQYF	TGTGCCACCAGCAGAGGAGCACCGGGAATTCAAGAGACCCAGTACTTC
.	TRBV4-3	.	TRBJ1-1	CASSQDPTGAGVTEAFF	TGCGCCAGCAGCCAAGATCCTACGGGGGCAGGGGTCACTGAAGCTTTCTTT
.	TRBV27	few	TRBJ2-7	CASSWRGEQYF	TGTGCCAGCAGTTGGAGGGGGGAGCAGTACTTC
.	TRBV20-1	.	TRBJ2-2	CSAREYRVGELFF	TGCAGTGCTAGAGAGTACAGGGTCGGGGAGCTGTTTTTT
.	TRBV12-3/TRBV12-4	few	TRBJ2-2	CASSPFRQGLTTGELFF	TGTGCCAGCAGTCCATTCCGACAGGGACTTACCACCGGGGAGCTGTTTTTT
.	TRBV6-2/TRBV6-3	few	TRBJ2-1	CASSYSPTDVSAINEQFF	TGTGCCAGCAGTTACTCCCCCACCGACGTCTCCGCTATCAATGAGCAGTTCTTC
.	TRBV28	many	TRBJ1-2	CASSLSKGHGYTF	TGTGCCAGCAGTTTATCCAAGGGCCATGGCTACACCTTC
TRBD2	TRBV4-2	.	TRBJ2-1	CASSQGWGRAYNGQFF	TGTGCCAGCAGCCAAGGCTGGGGGAGGGCCTACAATGGGCAGTTCTTC
TRBD1	TRBV6-2/TRBV6-3	many	TRBJ1-1	CASSYRGNTEAFF	TGTGCCAGCAGCTACAGGGGGAACACTGAAGCTTTCTTT
TRBD1	TRBV19	few	TRBJ2-2	CASSRTGEATGELFF	TGTGCCAGTAGTAGGACAGGGGAGGCCACCGGGGAGCTGTTTTTT
TRBD1	TRBV19	.	TRBJ1-6	CASTDRGIAPLHF	TGTGCCAGTACGGACAGGGGAATTGCACCCCTCCACTTT
.	TRBV4-3	few	TRBJ2-7	CASSQSPGTYEQYF	TGCGCCAGCAGCCAATCTCCCGGAACCTACGAGCAGTACTTC
TRBD2	TRBV30	.	TRBJ2-3	CAWSVGLAVITDTQYF	TGTGCCTGGAGTGTAGGACTAGCGGTTATCACAGATACGCAGTATTTT
.	TRBV18	.	TRBJ1-5	CAGSPQGQPQHF	TGTGCCGGCTCACCACAGGGTCAGCCCCAGCATTTT
.	TRBV11-3	many	TRBJ2-3	CASSPGVLSTDTQYF	TGTGCCAGCAGTCCTGGGGTGCTTAGCACAGATACGCAGTATTTT